Presented here are 4 T cell receptor beta chains from one specimen sequenced in a study of blood T cells in healthy people across ages (dated by TCRdb to between 2014 and 2017). Receptor libraries were prepared by 5' RACE. Sequencing instrument: Illumina HiSeq 2500. The second PCR ran for roughly 6 to 11 cycles and used a J-beta primer mix along with a sample-barcoded 5' primer. TCRdb reran the public reads through fastp at Q25 and MiXCR, keeping productive beta chains. Here each entry gathers all rows of one CDR3 protein and keeps the most common genes and DNA. The sample yields roughly 680,000 distinct CDR3 sequences; roughly 21% were counted once. The leading ten clones occupy 3.6% of the sample. Material for sequencing was blood. The source is a man aged 70-80 years in good health.

This rearrangement joins TRBV11-2 to TRBJ2-1; a weak D match, TRBD2 (6 bases). CDR1 is SGHAT and CDR2 is FQNNGV in the germline V gene. V shed 9 bases and J shed 10 bases, with 16 bases lying between them. The CDR3 has 12 amino acids. The DNA of the CDR3 is TGTGCCAGTCGAGTCGGGGGAGGCGAGCAGTTCTTC. It yields the protein CASRVGGGEQFF.

This clonotype has only a few counts. The chain employs TRBV3-1 and TRBJ1-4; maybe TRBD1 (5 bases). V was pared by 2 bases and J by 0 bases, with 10 bases between. The CDR3 is made up of 16 amino acids. Germline V lookup: CDR1 LGHDT, CDR2 YNNKEL (reference sequence). The CDR3 DNA reads TGTGCCAGCAGCCAATGGGACTCATCAACTAATGAAAAACTGTTTTTT. It encodes CASSQWDSSTNEKLFF.

J is TRBJ2-3 and V is TRBV12-3 or TRBV12-4; D may be TRBD2 (7 bases). The CDR3 loop spans 17 amino acids. Trimming took off 6 bases at V and 2 bases at J, with 21 bases between the two ends. The CDR3 nucleotides are TGTGCCAGCAGCCTACCACATGGGGGGGGCTTCACAGATACGCAGTATTTT. This gives the protein CASSLPHGGGFTDTQYF.

This chain links TRBV4-3 with TRBJ2-5; D gene ambiguous. This CDR3 region has 15 residues. Trimming removed 0 bases from V and 5 bases from J, with 13 bases in between. The germline gives CDR1 LGHNA, CDR2 YSLEER. CDR3 amino acids: CASSQEVGSRETQYF. CDR3 coding DNA: TGCGCCAGCAGCCAAGAGGTGGGAAGTCGGGAGACCCAGTACTTC.